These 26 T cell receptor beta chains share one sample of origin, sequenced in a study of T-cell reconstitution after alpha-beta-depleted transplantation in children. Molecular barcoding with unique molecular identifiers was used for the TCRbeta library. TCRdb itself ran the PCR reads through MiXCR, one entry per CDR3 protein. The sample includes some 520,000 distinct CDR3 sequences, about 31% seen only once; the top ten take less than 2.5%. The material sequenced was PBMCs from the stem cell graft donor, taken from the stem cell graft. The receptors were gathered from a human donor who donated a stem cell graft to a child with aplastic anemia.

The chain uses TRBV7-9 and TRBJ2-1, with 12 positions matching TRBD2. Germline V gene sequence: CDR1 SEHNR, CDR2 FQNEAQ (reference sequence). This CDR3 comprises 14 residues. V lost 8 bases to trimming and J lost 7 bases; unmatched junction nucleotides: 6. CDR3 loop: CASFASGRGNEQFF. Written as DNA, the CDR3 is TGTGCCAGCTTCGCTAGCGGGAGGGGAAATGAGCAGTTCTTC. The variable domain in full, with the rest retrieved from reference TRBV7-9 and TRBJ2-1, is DTGVSQNPRHKITKRGQNVTFRCDPISEHNRLYWYRQTLGQGPEFLTYFQNEAQLEKSRLLSDRFSAERPKGSFSTLEIQRTEQGDSAMYLCASFASGRGNEQFFGPGTRLTVL.

CDR3 amino acids: CASSPFYSGANVLTF. In nucleotides, the CDR3 is TGTGCCAGCAGTCCCTTCTATTCTGGGGCCAACGTCCTGACTTTC. This sequence joins TRBV6-1 and TRBJ2-6; unclear D gene. V gave up 5 bases and J gave up 1 base, with 9 bases separating them. The CDR3 loop spans 15 amino acids. Per germline, CDR1 MNHNS and CDR2 SASEGT.

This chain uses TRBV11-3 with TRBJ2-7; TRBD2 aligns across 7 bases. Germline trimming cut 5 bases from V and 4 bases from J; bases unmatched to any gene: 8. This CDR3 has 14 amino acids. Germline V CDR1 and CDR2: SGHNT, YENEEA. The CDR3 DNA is TGTGCCAGCAGCAGCGGGACGGACCTGTACGAGCAGTACGTC. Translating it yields CASSSGTDLYEQYV.

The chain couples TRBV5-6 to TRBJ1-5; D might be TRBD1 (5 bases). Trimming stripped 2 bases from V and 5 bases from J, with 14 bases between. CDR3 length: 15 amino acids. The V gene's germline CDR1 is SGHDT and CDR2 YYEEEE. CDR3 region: CASSFRGLGHQPQHF. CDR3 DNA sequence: TGTGCCAGCAGCTTCCGGGGCCTCGGCCATCAGCCCCAGCATTTT.

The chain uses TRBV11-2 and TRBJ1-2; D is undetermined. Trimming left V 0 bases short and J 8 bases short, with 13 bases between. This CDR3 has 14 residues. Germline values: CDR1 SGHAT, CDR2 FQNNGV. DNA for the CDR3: TGTGCCAGCAGCTTAGAGGGTAGCGTGCAGGGCTACACCTTC. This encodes CASSLEGSVQGYTF. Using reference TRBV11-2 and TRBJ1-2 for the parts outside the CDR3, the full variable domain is EAGVAQSPRYKIIEKRQSVAFWCNPISGHATLYWYQQILGQGPKLLIQFQNNGVVDDSQLPKDRFSAERLKGVDSTLKIQPAKLEDSAVYLCASSLEGSVQGYTFGSGTRLTVV.

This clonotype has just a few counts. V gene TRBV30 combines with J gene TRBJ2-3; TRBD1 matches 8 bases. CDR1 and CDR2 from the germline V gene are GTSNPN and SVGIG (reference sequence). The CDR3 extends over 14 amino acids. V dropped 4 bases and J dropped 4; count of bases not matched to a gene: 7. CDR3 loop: CAWIGDRGADTQYF. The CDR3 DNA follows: TGTGCCTGGATAGGAGACAGGGGAGCAGATACGCAGTATTTT.

The CDR3 is CAWIGQGDTEAFF. The CDR3 DNA reads as TGTGCCTGGATTGGGCAGGGGGACACTGAAGCTTTCTTT. V usage is TRBV30 and J usage is TRBJ1-1; TRBD1 matches at 7 bases. This CDR3 is 13 amino acids long. CDR1 is GTSNPN, CDR2 SVGIG, per germline (reference sequence). With 4 bases clipped from V and 3 bases from J, the junction kept 5 bases outside the gene matches.

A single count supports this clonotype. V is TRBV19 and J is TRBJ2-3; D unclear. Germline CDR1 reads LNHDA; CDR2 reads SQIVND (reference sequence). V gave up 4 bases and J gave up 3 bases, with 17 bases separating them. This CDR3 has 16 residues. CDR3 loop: CASSSGRRSKTDTQYF. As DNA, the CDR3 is TGTGCCAGTAGTAGTGGAAGACGCTCAAAAACAGATACGCAGTATTTT.

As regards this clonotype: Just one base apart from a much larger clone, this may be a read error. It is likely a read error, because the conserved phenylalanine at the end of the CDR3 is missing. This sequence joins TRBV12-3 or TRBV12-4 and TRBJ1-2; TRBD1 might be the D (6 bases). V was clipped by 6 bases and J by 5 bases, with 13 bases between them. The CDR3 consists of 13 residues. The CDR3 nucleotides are TGTGCCAGCAGCCCCCAGGGGTCTTATGGCTACACCTTG. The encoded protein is CASSPQGSYGYTL.

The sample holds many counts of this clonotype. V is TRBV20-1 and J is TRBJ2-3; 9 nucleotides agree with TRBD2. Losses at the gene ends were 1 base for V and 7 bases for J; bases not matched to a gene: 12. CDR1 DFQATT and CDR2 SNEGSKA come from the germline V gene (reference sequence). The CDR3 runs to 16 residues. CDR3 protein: CSARAGGGRALNTQYF. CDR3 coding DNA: TGCAGTGCTAGAGCTGGGGGCGGGAGGGCCCTAAATACGCAGTATTTT.

The CDR3 region has the DNA TGTGCCAGCAGCTTAGTTTCGAGGGTAGAAACTGAAGCTTTCTTT. Amino acids: CASSLVSRVETEAFF. The rearrangement uses TRBV7-2 and TRBJ1-1; D is unclear. This CDR3 has 15 amino acids. The ends were cut back, 1 base at V and 5 bases at J, with 14 bases in the middle. Germline V gene sequence: CDR1 SGHTA, CDR2 FQGNSA.

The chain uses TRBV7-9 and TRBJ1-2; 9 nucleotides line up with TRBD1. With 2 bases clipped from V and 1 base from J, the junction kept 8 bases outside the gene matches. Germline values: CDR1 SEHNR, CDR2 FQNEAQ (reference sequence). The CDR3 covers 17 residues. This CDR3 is CASSLSGQGSNNYGYTF. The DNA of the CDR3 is TGTGCCAGCAGCTTATCAGGACAGGGGAGTAATAACTATGGCTACACCTTC.

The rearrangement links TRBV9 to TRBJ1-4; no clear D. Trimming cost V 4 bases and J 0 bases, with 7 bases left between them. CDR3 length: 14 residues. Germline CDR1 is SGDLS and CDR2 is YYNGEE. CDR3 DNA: TGTGCCAGCAGCAATGGGGCAACTAATGAAAAACTGTTTTTT. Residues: CASSNGATNEKLFF.

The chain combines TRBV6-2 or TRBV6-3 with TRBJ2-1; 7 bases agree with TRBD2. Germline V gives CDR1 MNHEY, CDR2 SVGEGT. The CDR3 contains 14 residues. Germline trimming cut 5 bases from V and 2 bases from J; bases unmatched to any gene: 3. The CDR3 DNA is TGTGCCAGCAGTCTAGCGGAGCCCTACAATGAGCAGTTCTTC. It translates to CASSLAEPYNEQFF.

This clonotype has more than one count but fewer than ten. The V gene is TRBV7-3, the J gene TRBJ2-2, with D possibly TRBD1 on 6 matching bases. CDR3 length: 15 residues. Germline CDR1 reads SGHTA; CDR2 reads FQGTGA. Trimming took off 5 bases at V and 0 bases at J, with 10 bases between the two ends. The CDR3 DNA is TGTGCCAGCAGCGGGGGCCCTGCGAACACCGGGGAGCTGTTTTTT. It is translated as CASSGGPANTGELFF.

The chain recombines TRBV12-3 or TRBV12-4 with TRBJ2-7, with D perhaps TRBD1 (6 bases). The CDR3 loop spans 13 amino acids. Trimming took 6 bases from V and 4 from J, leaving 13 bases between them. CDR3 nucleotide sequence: TGTGCCAGCAGCCTGGGGGCGTCTTACGAGCAGTACGTC. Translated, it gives CASSLGASYEQYV.

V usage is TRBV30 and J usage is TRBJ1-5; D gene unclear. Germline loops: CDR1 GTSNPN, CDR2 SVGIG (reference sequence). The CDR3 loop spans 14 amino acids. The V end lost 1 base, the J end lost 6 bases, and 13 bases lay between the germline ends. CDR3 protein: CAWSGPSIGQPQHF. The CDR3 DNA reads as TGTGCCTGGAGTGGACCCTCGATAGGTCAGCCCCAGCATTTT. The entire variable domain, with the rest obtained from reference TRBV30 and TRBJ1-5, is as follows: SQTIHQWPATLVQPVGSPLSLECTVEGTSNPNLYWYRQAAGRGLQLLFYSVGIGQISSEVPQNLSASRPQDRQFILSSKKLLLSDSGFYLCAWSGPSIGQPQHFGDGTRLSIL.

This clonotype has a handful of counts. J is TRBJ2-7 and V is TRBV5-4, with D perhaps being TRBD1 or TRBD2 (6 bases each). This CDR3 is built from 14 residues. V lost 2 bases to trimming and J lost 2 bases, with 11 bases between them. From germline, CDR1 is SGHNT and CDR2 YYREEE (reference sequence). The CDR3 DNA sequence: TGTGCCAGCAGCTTAGAGGGGGGCGCCTACGAGCAGTACTTC. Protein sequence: CASSLEGGAYEQYF.

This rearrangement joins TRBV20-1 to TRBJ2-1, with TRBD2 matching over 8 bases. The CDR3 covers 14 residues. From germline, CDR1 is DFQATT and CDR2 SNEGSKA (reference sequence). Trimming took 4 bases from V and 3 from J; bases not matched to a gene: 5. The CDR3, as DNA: TGCAGTGCTAATAGCGGGATGGGCTACAATGAGCAGTTCTTC. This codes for CSANSGMGYNEQFF.

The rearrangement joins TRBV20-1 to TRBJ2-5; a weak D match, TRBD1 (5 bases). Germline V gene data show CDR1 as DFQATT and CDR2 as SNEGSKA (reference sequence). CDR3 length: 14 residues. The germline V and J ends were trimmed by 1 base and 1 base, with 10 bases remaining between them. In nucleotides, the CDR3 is TGCAGTGCTAGAGTCCAGGGCAGCCAAGAGACCCAGTACTTC. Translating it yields CSARVQGSQETQYF.

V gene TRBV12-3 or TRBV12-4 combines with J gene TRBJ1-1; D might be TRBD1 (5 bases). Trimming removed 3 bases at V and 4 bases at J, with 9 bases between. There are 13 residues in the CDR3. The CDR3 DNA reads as TGTGCCAGCAGTTTCGGGGGGATCACTGAAGCTTTCTTT. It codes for CASSFGGITEAFF.

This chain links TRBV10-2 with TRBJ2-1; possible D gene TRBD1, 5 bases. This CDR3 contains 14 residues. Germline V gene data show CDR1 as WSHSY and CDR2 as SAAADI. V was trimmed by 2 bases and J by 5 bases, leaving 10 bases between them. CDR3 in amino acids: CASSETRAHNEQFF. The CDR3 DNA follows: TGCGCCAGCAGTGAGACCAGGGCCCACAATGAGCAGTTCTTC.

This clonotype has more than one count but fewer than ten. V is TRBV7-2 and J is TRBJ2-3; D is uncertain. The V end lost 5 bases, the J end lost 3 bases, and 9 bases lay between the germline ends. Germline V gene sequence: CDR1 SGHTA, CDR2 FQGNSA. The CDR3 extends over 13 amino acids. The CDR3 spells CASSHPVTDTQYF. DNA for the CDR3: TGTGCCAGCAGCCATCCTGTAACAGATACGCAGTATTTT.

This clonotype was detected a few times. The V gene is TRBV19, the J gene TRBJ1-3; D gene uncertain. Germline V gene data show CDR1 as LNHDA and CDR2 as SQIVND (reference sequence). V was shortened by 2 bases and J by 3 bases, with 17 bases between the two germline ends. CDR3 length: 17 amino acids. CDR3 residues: CASSISQLKAGGNTIYF. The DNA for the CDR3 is TGTGCCAGTAGTATATCCCAACTCAAAGCGGGTGGAAACACCATATATTTT.

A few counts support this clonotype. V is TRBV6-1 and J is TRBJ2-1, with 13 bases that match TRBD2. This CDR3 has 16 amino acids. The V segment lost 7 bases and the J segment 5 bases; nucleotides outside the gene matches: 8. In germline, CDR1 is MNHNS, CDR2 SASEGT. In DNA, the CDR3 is TGTGCCAGCAAGGGGGGACTAGCGGGACTCAACAATGAGCAGTTCTTC. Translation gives CASKGGLAGLNNEQFF.

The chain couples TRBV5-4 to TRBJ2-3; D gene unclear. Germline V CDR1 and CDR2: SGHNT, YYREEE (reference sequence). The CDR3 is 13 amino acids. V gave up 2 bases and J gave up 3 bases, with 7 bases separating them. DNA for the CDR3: TGTGCCAGCAGCTTCCGATTGACAGATACGCAGTATTTT. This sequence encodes CASSFRLTDTQYF.